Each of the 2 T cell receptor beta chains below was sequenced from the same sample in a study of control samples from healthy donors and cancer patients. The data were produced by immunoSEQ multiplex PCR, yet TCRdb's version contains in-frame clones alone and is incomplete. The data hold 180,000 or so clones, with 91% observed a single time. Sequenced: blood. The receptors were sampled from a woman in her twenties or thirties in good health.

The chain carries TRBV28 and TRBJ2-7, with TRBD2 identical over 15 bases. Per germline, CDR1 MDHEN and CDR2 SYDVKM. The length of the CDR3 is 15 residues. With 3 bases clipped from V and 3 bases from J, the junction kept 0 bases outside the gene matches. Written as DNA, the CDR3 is TGTGCCAGCAGTTTGGGACTAGCGGGAGGCTACGAGCAGTACTTC. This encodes CASSLGLAGGYEQYF.

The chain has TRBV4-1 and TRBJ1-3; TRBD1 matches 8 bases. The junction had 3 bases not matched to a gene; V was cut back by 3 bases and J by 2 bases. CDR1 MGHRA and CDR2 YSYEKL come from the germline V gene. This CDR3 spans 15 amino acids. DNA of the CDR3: TGCGCCAGCAGCCAGAGACAGGGGCCTGGAAACACCATATATTTT. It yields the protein CASSQRQGPGNTIYF.